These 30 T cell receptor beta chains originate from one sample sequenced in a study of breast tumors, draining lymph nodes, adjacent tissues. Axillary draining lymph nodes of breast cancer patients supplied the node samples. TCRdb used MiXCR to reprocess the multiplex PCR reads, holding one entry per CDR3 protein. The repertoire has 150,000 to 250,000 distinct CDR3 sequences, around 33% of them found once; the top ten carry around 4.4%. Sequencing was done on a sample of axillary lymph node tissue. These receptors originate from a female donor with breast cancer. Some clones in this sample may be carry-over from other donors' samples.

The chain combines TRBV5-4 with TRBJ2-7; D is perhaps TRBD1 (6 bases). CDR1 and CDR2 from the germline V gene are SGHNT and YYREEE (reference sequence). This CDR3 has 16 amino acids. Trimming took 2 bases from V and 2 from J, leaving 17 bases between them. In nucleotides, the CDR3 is TGTGCCAGCAGCTTCCTCCCTTCGACAGGAACCTACGAGCAGTACTTC. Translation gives CASSFLPSTGTYEQYF.

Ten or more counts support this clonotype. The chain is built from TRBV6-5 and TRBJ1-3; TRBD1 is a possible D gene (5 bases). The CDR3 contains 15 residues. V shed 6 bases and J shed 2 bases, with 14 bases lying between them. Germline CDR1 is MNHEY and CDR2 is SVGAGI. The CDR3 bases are TGTGCCAGCAGCCTTACTCAGGGCGCTGGAAACACCATATATTTT. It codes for CASSLTQGAGNTIYF.

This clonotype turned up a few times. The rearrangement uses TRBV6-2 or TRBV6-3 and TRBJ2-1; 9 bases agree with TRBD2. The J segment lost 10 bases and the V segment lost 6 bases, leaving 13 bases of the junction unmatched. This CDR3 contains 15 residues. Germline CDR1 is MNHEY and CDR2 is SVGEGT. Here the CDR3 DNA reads TGTGCCAGCAGGGAAGGGTTTAGCGGGAGTTGGGAGCAGTTCTTC. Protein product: CASREGFSGSWEQFF.

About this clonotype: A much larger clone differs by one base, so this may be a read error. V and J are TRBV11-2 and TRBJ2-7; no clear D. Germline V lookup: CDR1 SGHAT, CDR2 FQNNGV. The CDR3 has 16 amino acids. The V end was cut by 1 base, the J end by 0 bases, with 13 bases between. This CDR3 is CASSLGARSGSYEQYF. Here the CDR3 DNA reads TGTGCCAGCAGCTTAGGGGCGCGGTCGGGCTCCTACGAGCAGTACTTC. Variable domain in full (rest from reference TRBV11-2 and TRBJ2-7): EAGVAQSPRYKIIEKRQSVAFWCNPISGHATLYWYQQILGQGPKLLIQFQNNGVVDDSQLPKDRFSAERLKGVDSTLKIQPAKLEDSAVYLCASSLGARSGSYEQYFGPGTRLTVT.

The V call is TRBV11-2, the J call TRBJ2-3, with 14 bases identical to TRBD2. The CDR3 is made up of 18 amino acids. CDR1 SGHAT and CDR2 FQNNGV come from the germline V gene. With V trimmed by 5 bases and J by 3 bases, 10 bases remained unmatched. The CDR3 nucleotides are TGTGCCAGCAGCCTAGTCGGGACTAGCGGGAGTGGGACAGATACGCAGTATTTT. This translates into CASSLVGTSGSGTDTQYF.

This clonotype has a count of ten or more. CDR3 bases: TGTGCCAGCTCACAACCGGGACAGGGGGACTATGGCTACACCTTC. Translation: CASSQPGQGDYGYTF. The V call is TRBV18, the J call TRBJ1-2; TRBD1 agrees at 11 bases. Germline V gene data show CDR1 as KGHSH and CDR2 as LQKENI. There are 15 residues in the CDR3. Trimming removed 4 bases from V and 3 bases from J; junction bases left unmatched: 4.

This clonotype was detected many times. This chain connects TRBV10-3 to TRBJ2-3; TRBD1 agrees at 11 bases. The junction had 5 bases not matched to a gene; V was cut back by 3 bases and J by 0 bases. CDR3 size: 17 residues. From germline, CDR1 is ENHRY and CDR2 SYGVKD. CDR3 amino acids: CAISDGTGGPSTDTQYF. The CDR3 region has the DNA TGTGCCATCAGTGACGGGACAGGGGGACCTAGCACAGATACGCAGTATTTT.

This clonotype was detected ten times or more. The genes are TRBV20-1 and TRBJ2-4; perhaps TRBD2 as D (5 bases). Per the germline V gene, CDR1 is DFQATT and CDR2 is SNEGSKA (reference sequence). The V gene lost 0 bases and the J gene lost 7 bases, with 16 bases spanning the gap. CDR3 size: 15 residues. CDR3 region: CSARDFSEPGNIQYF. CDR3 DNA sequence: TGCAGTGCTAGAGATTTTAGTGAGCCGGGGAACATTCAGTACTTC.

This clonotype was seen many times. The CDR3 reads CASRAGTGPQETQYF. Written as DNA, the CDR3 is TGTGCCAGCAGGGCCGGGACAGGGCCCCAAGAGACCCAGTACTTC. The V gene is TRBV11-2, the J gene TRBJ2-5; TRBD1 matches 9 bases. V lost 6 bases and J lost 1; bases outside the gene matches: 6. Germline CDR1 SGHAT, CDR2 FQNNGV. There are 15 residues in the CDR3.

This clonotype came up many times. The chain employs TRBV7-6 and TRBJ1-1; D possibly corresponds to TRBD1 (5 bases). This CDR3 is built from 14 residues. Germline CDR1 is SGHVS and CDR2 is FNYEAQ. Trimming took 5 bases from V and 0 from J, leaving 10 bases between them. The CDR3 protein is CASSPEGLNTEAFF. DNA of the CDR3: TGTGCCAGCAGCCCGGAGGGGTTGAACACTGAAGCTTTCTTT.

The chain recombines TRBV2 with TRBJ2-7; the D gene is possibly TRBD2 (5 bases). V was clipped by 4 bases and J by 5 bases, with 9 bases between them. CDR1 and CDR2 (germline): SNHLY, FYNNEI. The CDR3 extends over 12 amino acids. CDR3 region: CASSVSVNEQYF. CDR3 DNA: TGTGCCAGCAGTGTTAGCGTCAACGAGCAGTACTTC.

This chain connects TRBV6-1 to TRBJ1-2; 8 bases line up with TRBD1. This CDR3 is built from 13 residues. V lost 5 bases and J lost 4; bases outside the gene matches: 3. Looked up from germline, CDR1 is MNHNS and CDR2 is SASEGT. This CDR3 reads CASSPGGFYGYTF. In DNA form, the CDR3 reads TGTGCCAGCAGTCCAGGGGGCTTCTATGGCTACACCTTC.

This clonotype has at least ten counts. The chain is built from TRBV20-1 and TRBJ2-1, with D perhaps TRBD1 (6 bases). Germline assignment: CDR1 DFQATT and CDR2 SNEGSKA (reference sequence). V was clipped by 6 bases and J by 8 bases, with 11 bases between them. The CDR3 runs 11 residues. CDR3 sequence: CSAAGGDEQFF. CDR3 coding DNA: TGCAGTGCCGCTGGGGGCGATGAGCAGTTCTTC.

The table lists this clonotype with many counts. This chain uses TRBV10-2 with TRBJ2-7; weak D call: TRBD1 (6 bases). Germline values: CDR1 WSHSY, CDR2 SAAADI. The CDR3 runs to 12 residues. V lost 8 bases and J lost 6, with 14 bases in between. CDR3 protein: CASGQRRSEQYF. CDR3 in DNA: TGCGCCAGCGGACAGCGGCGATCCGAGCAGTACTTC.

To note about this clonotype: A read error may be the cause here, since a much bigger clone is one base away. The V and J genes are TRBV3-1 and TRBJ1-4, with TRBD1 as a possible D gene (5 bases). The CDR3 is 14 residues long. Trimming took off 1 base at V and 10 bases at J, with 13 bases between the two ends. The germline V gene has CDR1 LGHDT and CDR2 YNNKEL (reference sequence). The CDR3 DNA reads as TGTGCCAGCAGCCAAGGCCTCGACGGGACAAAACTGTTTTTT. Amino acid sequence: CASSQGLDGTKLFF.

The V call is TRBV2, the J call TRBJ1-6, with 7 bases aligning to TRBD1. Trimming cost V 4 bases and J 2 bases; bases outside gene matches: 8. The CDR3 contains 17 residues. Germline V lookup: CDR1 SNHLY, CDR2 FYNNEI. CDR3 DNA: TGTGCCAGCAGTGCTCTCAAGGGGGCAACCTATAATTCACCCCTCCACTTT. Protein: CASSALKGATYNSPLHF.

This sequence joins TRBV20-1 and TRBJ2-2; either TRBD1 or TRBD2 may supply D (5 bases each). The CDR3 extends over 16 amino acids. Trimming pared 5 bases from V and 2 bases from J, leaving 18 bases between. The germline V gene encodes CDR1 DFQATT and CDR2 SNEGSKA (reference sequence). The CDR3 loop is CSAGTAPSGNTGELFF. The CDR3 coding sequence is TGCAGTGCTGGGACGGCACCCTCTGGAAACACCGGGGAGCTGTTTTTT.

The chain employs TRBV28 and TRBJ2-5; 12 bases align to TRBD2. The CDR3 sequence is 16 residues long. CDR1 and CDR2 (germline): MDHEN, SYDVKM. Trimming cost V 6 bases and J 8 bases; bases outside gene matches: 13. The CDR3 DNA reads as TGTGCCAGCAGACCACCGGGACTAGCGGGCGGTAATACCCAGTACTTC. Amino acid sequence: CASRPPGLAGGNTQYF.

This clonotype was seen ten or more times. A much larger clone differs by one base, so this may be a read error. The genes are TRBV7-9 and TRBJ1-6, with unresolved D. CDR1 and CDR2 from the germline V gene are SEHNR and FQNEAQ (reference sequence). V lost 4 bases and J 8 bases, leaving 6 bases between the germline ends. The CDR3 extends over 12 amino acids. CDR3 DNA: TGTGCCAGCAGCTCAGCTGATTCACCCCTCCACTTT. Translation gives CASSSADSPLHF. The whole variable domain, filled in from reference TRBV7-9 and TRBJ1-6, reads DTGVSQNPRHKITKRGQNVTFRCDPISEHNRLYWYRQTLGQGPEFLTYFQNEAQLEKSRLLSDRFSAERPKGSFSTLEIQRTEQGDSAMYLCASSSADSPLHFGNGTRLTVT.

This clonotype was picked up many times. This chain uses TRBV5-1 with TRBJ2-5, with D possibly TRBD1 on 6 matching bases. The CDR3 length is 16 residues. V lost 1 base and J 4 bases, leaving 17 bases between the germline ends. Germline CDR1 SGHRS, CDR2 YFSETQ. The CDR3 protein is CASSLNPLQGGETQYF. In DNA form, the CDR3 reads TGCGCCAGCAGCTTGAACCCCCTACAGGGTGGAGAGACCCAGTACTTC.

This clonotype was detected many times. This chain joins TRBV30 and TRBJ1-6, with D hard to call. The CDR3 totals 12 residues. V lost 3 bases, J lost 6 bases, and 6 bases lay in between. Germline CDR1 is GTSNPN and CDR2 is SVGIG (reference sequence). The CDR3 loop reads CAWRGGNSPLHF. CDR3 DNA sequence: TGTGCCTGGAGAGGCGGTAATTCACCCCTCCACTTT.

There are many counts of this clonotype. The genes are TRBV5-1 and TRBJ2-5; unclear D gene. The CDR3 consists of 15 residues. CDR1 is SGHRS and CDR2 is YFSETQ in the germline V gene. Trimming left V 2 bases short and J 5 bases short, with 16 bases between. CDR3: CASSFIKASDETQYF. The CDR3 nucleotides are TGCGCCAGCAGCTTCATTAAGGCTTCGGACGAGACCCAGTACTTC. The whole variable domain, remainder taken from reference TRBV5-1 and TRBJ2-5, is KAGVTQTPRYLIKTRGQQVTLSCSPISGHRSVSWYQQTPGQGLQFLFEYFSETQRNKGNFPGRFSGRQFSNSRSEMNVSTLELGDSALYLCASSFIKASDETQYFGPGTRLLVL.

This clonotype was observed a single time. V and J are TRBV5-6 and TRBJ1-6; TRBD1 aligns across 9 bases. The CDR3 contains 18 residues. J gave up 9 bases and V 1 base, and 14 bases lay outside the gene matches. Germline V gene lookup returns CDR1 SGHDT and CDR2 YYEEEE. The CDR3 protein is CASSLPLASGTGSSPLHF. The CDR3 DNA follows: TGTGCCAGCAGCTTGCCCCTGGCATCCGGGACAGGGAGTTCACCCCTCCACTTT.

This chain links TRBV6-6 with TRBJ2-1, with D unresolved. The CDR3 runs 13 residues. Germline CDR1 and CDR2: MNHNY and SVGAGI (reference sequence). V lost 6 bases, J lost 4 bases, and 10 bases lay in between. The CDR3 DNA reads TGTGCCAGCAGCCCCACCTCGTACAATGAGCAGTTCTTC. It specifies CASSPTSYNEQFF.

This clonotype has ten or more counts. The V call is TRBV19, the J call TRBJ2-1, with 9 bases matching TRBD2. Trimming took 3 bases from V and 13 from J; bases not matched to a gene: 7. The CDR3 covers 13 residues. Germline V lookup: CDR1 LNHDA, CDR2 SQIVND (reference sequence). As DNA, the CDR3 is TGTGCCAGTAGTATGGGGCGGGAGGGCCTCCAGTTCTTC. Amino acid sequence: CASSMGREGLQFF.

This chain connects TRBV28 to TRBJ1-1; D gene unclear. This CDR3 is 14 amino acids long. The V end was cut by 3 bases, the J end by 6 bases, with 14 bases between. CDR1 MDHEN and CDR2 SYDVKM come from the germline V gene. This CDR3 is CASSLLQGSAEAFF. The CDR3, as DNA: TGTGCCAGCAGTTTGCTGCAAGGAAGCGCTGAAGCTTTCTTT. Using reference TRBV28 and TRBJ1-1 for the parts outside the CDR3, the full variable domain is DVKVTQSSRYLVKRTGEKVFLECVQDMDHENMFWYRQDPGLGLRLIYFSYDVKMKEKGDIPEGYSVSREKKERFSLILESASTNQTSMYLCASSLLQGSAEAFFGQGTRLTVV.

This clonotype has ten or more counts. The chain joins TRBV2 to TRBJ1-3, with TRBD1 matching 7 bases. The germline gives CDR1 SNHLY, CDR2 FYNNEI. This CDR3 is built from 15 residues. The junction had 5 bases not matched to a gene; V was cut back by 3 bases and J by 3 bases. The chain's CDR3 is CASSDVAGGGNTIYF. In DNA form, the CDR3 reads TGTGCCAGCAGTGATGTGGCAGGGGGTGGAAACACCATATATTTT.

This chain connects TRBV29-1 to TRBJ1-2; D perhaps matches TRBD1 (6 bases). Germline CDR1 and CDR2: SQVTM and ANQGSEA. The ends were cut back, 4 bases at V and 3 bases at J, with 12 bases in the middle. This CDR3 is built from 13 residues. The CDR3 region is CSVGDRQDYGYTF. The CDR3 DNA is TGCAGCGTTGGGGATCGACAGGACTATGGCTACACCTTC.

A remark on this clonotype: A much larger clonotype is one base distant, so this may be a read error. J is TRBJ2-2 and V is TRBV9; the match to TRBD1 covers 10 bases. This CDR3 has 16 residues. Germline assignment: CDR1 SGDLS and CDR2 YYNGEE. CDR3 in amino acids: CAGSPGTGAPSGELFF. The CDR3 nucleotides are TGTGCCGGCAGCCCGGGGACAGGGGCCCCCTCCGGGGAGCTGTTTTTT.

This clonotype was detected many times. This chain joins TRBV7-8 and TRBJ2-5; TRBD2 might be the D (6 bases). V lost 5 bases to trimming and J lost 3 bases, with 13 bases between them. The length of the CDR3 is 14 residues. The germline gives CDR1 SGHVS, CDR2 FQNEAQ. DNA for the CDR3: TGTGCCAGCAGCCCCGGGACTGTGGAAGAGACCCAGTACTTC. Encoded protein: CASSPGTVEETQYF. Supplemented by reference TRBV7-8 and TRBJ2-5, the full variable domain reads GAGVSQSPRYKVAKRGQDVALRCDPISGHVSLFWYQQALGQGPEFLTYFQNEAQLDKSGLPSDRFFAERPEGSVSTLKIQRTQQEDSAVYLCASSPGTVEETQYFGPGTRLLVL.